This T cell receptor beta chain is from a study of blood T cell repertoires in COVID-19. CDR1 and CDR2 (germline): KGHSH, LQKENI. The CDR3 spans 14 residues. J gave up 7 bases and V 2 bases, and 3 bases lay outside the gene matches. Sequencing used immunoSEQ multiplex PCR; TCRdb keeps in-frame clones, though not all of them. The data hold 300,000 to 400,000 clones, with almost 90% observed a single time. The sample taken for sequencing was peripheral blood. This chain links TRBV18 with TRBJ2-1; 9 positions agree with TRBD1. The receptor was isolated from a woman between 65 and 79 years old with COVID-19, enrolled during active disease. The CDR3 protein is CASSPGTGRNEQFF. The CDR3 region has the DNA TGTGCCAGCTCACCAGGGACAGGGAGGAATGAGCAGTTCTTC.